The 6 T cell receptor beta chains in this list originate from one sample, sequenced in a study of neoadjuvant anti-PD-1 for oral cavity cancer. The time point: after neoadjuvant nivolumab, at surgical resection. Sequencing used immunoSEQ multiplex PCR; TCRdb keeps in-frame clones, though not all of them. In the table there are about 12,000 clones, around 70% of which are singletons. This specimen consisted of PBMCs, obtained after nivolumab (anti-PD-1) treatment. The receptors here all came from a person between 40 and 85 years old with oral cavity squamous cell carcinoma.

The chain uses TRBV27 and TRBJ1-2; no reliable D call. V was shortened by 3 bases and J by 2 bases, with 7 bases between the two germline ends. In germline, CDR1 is MNHEY, CDR2 SMNVEV (reference sequence). The length of the CDR3 is 13 residues. The CDR3 DNA is TGTGCCAGCAGTTTCAGGAGAAACTATGGCTACACCTTC. Translation: CASSFRRNYGYTF.

CDR3 nucleotide sequence: TGTGCCAGCAGTTTATCTAGCACAGATACGCAGTATTTT. Its protein is CASSLSSTDTQYF. The V call is TRBV27, the J call TRBJ2-3; the D is unclear. Germline V gives CDR1 MNHEY, CDR2 SMNVEV (reference sequence). Trimming shortened V by 0 bases and J by 0 bases, and 1 base separated the two germline ends. The CDR3 is 13 residues long.

This clone came up a few times. The rearrangement joins TRBV21-1 to TRBJ2-3; no DNA check was done on the table's D call, TRBD2. TRBV21-1 is reported as a pseudogene. The CDR3 runs 16 residues. The CDR3: CASSNPLAARDDTQYF. CDR3 nucleotides: TGTGCCAGCAGCAACCCTCTAGCGGCAAGGGACGATACGCAGTATTTT.

This sequence joins TRBV6-1 and TRBJ1-1; 10 bases agree with TRBD1. Germline CDR1 MNHNS, CDR2 SASEGT. CDR3 length: 14 amino acids. V trimming: 5 bases; J trimming: 3 bases; junction bases outside the gene matches: 3. In DNA, the CDR3 is TGTGCCAGCAGTCAGGACAGGGGGGACACTGAAGCTTTCTTT. It encodes CASSQDRGDTEAFF.

The chain links TRBV27 to TRBJ2-7; 11 bases match TRBD2. The V and J ends lost 0 bases and 4 bases, in that order; junction bases with no gene match: 8. The CDR3 length is 17 residues. Germline CDR1 is MNHEY and CDR2 is SMNVEV (reference sequence). DNA for the CDR3: TGTGCCAGCAGTTTATCCCGTGAGGCTAGCGGGAGGTACGAGCAGTACTTC. Its protein product is CASSLSREASGRYEQYF.

The count of this clone is one. The V and J genes are TRBV29-1 and TRBJ2-5; D not resolved. Germline-derived CDR1 and CDR2 are SQVTM and ANQGSEA. There are 12 residues in the CDR3. V lost 7 bases and J 1 base, leaving 10 bases between the germline ends. The CDR3 DNA reads as TGCAGCGCGTCGGGCAGCCAAGAGACCCAGTACTTC. Its translation is CSASGSQETQYF.